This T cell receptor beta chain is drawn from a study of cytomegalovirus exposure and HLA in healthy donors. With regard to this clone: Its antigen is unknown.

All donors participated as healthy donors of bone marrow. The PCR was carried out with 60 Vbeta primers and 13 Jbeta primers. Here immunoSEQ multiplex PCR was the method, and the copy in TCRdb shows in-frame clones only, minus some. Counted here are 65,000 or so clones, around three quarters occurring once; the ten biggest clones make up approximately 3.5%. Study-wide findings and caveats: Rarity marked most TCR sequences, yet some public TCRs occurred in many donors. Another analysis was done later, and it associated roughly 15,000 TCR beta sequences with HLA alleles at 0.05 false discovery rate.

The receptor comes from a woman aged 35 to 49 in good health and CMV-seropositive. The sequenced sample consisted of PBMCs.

The CDR3 spells CASSGRSKTGYSNQPQHF. The CDR3 DNA is TGTGCCAGCAGTGGAAGGTCCAAGACGGGTTATAGCAATCAGCCCCAGCATTTT. The rearrangement joins TRBV2 to TRBJ1-5, with D unresolved. This CDR3 contains 18 residues. V lost 4 bases to trimming and J lost 0 bases, with 19 bases between them. Germline CDR1 reads SNHLY; CDR2 reads FYNNEI.